This T cell receptor beta chain comes out of a study of T cells after yellow fever vaccination. Germline loops: CDR1 SGDLS, CDR2 YYNGEE. The CDR3 consists of 16 residues. Trimming removed 0 bases from V and 7 bases from J, with 19 bases in between. By 5'RACE template switching, TCR cDNA was produced, with a universal primer site and UMIs added in the process. Via MiXCR, TCRdb re-called the 5' RACE reads, giving one row per CDR3 protein. The sample has just over 300,000 distinct CDR3 sequences; around 3.9% are singletons. The input for sequencing was PBMCs, taken on the day of the yellow fever booster vaccination. The TCR was taken from a man aged 18 to 29 who received the YFV17D yellow fever vaccine. The chain is built from TRBV9 and TRBJ1-2, with D possibly matching TRBD1 (5 bases). CDR3 nucleotides: TGTGCCAGCAGCGTAGTATCGCAGGGACCAGGGAGTGGCTACACCTTC. It translates to CASSVVSQGPGSGYTF.